This T cell receptor (beta chain) derives from a study of T cells in Graves' hyperthyroidism and ophthalmopathy. Whole-study results and caveats: From stable hyperthyroidism, ophthalmopathy was set apart by a 13 V-J model.

RNA transcripts served as the template for amplifying TCR beta CDR3 regions. The study used the HTBI primer set for a first-round RT-PCR of the TCR CDR3. TCRdb re-derived calls from the multiplex PCR reads in MiXCR, one entry per CDR3 protein. The sample lists 400,000 to 500,000 distinct CDR3 sequences, under 15% occurring once. Germline assignment: CDR1 DFQATT and CDR2 SNEGSKA (reference sequence). CDR3 size: 14 residues. Trimming cost V 5 bases and J 8 bases, with 19 bases left between them. Under 3 months was the duration of disease in ophthalmopathy patients, who also had a Clinical Activity Score of at least 3 and a NOSPECS grade of at least 4. Criteria for exclusion of patients were uncontrolled infection, other autoimmune disease, pregnancy or lactation. Fresh 10 ml peripheral blood yielded PBMCs. Worth noting for this clonotype: Antigen specificity is unknown.

The chain couples TRBV20-1 to TRBJ2-1; no firm D call. Sequenced sample: blood. The clonotype was recovered from a man aged 18 to 29 with Graves' ophthalmopathy. In DNA form, the CDR3 reads TGCAGTGCTCCCCGGGCCAGCCGGGTGGATGAGCAGTTCTTC. Protein sequence: CSAPRASRVDEQFF.